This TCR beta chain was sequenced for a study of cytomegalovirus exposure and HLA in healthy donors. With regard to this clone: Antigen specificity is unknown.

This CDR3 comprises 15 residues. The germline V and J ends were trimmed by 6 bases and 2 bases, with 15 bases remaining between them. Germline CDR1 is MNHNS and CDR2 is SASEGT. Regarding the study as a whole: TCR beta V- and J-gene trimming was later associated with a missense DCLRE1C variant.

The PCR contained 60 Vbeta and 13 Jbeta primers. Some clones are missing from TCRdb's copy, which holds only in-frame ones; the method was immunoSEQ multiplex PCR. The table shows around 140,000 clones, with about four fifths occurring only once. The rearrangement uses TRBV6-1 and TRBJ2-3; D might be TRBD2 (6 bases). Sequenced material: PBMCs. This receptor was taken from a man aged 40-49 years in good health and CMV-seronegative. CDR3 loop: CASSSYGGITDTQYF. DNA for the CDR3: TGTGCCAGCAGCTCCTATGGAGGGATCACAGATACGCAGTATTTT.